This T cell receptor beta chain was recorded in a study of cytomegalovirus exposure and HLA in healthy donors. With 4 bases removed from V and 7 bases from J, the gap between germline ends came to 17 bases. Germline V gene data show CDR1 as LGHNA and CDR2 as YNFKEQ. This CDR3 is 15 amino acids long. PCR used 60 Vbeta primers and 13 Jbeta primers. The data were produced by immunoSEQ multiplex PCR, yet TCRdb's version contains in-frame clones alone and is incomplete. The sample shows around 40,000 clones, and roughly 1.3% sits with its ten largest clones. The V call is TRBV4-2, the J call TRBJ1-5, with D possibly TRBD1 on 5 matching bases. This receptor was identified in a man aged 25-45 years in good health and CMV-seronegative. Sequencing input: PBMCs. The CDR3 nucleotides are TGTGCCAGCAGCCTCGGGGGGGAGGGAAGGCAGCCCCAGCATTTT. Its translation is CASSLGGEGRQPQHF.